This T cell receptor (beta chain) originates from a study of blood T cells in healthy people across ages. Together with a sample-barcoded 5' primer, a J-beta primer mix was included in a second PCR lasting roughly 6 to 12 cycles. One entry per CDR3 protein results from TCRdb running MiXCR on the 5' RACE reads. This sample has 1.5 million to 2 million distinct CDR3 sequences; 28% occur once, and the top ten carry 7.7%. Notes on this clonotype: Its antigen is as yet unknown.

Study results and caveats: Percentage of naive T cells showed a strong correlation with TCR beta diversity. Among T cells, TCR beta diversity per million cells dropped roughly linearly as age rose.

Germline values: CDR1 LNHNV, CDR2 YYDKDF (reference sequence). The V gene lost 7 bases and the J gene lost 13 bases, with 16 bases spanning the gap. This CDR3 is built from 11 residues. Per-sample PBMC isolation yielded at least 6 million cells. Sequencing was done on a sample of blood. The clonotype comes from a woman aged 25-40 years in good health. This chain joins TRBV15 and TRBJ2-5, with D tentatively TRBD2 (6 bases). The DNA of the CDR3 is TGTGCCACCACCCAAACACGGGAGCGGTACTTC. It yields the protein CATTQTRERYF.